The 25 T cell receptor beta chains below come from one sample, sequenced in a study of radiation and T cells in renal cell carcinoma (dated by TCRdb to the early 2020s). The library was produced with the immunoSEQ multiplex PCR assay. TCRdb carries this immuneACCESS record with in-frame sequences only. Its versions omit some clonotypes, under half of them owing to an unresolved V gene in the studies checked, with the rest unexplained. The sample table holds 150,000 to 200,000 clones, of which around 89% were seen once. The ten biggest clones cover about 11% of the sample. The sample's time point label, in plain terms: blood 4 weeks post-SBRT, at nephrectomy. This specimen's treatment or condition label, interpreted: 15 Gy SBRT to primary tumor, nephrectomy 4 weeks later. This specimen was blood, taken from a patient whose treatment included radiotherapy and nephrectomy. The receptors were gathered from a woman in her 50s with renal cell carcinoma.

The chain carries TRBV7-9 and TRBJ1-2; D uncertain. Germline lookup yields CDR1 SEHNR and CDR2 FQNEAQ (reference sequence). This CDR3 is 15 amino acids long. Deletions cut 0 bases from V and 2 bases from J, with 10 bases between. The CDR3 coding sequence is TGTGCCAGCAGCTTAGCAAGGACTGGGAACTATGGCTACACCTTC. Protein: CASSLARTGNYGYTF.

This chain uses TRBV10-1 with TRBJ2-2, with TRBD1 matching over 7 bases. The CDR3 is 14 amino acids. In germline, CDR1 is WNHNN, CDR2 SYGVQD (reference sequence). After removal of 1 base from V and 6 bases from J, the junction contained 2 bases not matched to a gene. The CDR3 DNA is TGCGCCAGCAGTGAGTTACAGGGGTCCGGGGAGCTGTTTTTT. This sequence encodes CASSELQGSGELFF.

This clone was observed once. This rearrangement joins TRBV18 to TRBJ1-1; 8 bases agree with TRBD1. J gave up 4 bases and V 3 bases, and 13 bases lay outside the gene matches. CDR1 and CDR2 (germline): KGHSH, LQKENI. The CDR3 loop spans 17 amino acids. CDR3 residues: CASSPRAGGNRGTEAFF. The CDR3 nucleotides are TGTGCCAGCTCACCCCGGGCAGGGGGCAATCGGGGCACTGAAGCTTTCTTT.

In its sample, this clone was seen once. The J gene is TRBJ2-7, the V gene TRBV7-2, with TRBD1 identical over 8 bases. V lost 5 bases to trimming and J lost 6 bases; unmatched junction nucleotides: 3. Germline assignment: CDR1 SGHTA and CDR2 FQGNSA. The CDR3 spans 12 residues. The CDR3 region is CASSGTGFEQYF. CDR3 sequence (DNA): TGTGCCAGCAGCGGGACAGGATTCGAGCAGTACTTC.

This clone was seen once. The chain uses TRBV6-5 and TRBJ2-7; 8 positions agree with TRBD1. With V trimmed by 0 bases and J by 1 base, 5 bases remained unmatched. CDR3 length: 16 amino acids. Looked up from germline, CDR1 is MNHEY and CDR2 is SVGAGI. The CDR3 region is CASSYSSGGYSYEQYF. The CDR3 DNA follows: TGTGCCAGCAGTTACTCGTCAGGGGGCTATTCCTACGAGCAGTACTTC.

The CDR3 DNA sequence: TGCGCCAGCAGCGGTACCACATACAATGAGCAGTTCTTC. It yields the protein CASSGTTYNEQFF. This sequence joins TRBV4-1 and TRBJ2-1; D is ambiguous. Trimming shortened V by 5 bases and J by 4 bases, and 9 bases separated the two germline ends. CDR1 and CDR2 from the germline V gene are MGHRA and YSYEKL. The CDR3 has 13 amino acids.

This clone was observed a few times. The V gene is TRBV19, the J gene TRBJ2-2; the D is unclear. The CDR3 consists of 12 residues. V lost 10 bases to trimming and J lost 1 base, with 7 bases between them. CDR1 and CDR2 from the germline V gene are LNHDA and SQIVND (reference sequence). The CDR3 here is CAIEQNTGELFF. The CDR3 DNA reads TGTGCCATAGAACAGAACACCGGGGAGCTGTTTTTT. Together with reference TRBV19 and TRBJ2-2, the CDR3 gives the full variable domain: DGGITQSPKYLFRKEGQNVTLSCEQNLNHDAMYWYRQDPGQGLRLIYYSQIVNDFQKGDIAEGYSVSREKKESFPLTVTSAQKNPTAFYLCAIEQNTGELFFGEGSRLTVL.

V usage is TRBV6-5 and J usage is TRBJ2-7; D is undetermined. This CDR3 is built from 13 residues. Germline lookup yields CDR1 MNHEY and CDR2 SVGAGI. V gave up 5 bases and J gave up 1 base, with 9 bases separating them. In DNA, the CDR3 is TGTGCCAGCAGTATATCTTGGTCCTACGAGCAGTACTTC. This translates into CASSISWSYEQYF.

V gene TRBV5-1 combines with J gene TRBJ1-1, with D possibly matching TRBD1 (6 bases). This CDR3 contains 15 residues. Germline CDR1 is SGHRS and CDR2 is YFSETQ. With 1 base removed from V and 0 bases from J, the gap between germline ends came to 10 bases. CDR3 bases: TGCGCCAGCAGCTTGCAGGGGCCCATGAACACTGAAGCTTTCTTT. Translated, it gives CASSLQGPMNTEAFF.

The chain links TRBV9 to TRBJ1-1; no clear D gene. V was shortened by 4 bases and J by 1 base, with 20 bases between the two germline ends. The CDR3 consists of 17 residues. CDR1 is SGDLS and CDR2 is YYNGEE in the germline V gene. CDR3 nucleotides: TGTGCCAGCAGCCCCGACCTGACTGTCGGGGAGAACACTGAAGCTTTCTTT. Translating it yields CASSPDLTVGENTEAFF.

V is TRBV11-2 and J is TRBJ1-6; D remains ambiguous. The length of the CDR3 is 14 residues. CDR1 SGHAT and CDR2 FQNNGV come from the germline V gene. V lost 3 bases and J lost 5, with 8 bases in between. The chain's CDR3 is CASSFSGNNSPLHF. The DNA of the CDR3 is TGTGCCAGCAGCTTTTCCGGGAATAATTCACCCCTCCACTTT. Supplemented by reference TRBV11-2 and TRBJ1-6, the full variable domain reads EAGVAQSPRYKIIEKRQSVAFWCNPISGHATLYWYQQILGQGPKLLIQFQNNGVVDDSQLPKDRFSAERLKGVDSTLKIQPAKLEDSAVYLCASSFSGNNSPLHFGNGTRLTVT.

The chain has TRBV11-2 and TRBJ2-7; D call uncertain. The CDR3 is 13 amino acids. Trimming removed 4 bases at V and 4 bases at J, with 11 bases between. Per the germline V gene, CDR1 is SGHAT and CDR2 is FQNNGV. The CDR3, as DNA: TGTGCCAGCAGCTCCTCGACGGCGTACGAGCAGTACTTC. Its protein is CASSSSTAYEQYF.

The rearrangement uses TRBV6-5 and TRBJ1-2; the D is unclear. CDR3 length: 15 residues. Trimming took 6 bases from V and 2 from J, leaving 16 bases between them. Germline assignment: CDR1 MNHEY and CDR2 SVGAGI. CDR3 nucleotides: TGTGCCAGCAGCCCCTGGTCGGTGGAGAACTATGGCTACACCTTC. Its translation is CASSPWSVENYGYTF.

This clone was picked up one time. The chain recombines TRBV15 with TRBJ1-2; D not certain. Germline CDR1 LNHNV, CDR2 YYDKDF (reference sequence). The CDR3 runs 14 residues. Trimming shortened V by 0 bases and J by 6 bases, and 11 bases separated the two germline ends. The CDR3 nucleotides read TGTGCCACCAGCAGAGAGGAAGGGTGGAATGGCTACACCTTC. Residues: CATSREEGWNGYTF.

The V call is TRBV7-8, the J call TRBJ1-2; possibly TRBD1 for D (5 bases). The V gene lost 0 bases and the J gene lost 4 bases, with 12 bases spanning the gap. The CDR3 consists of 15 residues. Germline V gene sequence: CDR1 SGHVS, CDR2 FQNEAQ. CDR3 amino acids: CASSLARGRSYGYTF. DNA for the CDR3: TGTGCCAGCAGCTTAGCGAGGGGAAGGTCCTATGGCTACACCTTC.

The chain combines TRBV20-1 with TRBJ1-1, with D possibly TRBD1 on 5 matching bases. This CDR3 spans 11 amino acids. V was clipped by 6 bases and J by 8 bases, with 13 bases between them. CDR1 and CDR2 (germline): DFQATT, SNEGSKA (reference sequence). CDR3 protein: CSAGPGPEAFF. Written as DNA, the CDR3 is TGCAGTGCGGGACCGGGGCCCGAAGCTTTCTTT.

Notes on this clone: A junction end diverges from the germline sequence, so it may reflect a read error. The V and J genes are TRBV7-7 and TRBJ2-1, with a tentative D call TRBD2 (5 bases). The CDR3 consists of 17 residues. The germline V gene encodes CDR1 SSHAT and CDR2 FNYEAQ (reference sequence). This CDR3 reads CASTLILLRLRVGEQFF. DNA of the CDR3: TGTGCTAGCACCCTCATTCTCCTTAGACTGAGGGTAGGAGAGCAGTTCTTC.

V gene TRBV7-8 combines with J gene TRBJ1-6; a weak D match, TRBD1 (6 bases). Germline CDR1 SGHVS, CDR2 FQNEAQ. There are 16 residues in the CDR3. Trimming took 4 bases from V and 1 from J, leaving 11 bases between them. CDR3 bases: TGTGCCAGCAGCTCCGGGGGCGCATCCTATAATTCACCCCTCCACTTT. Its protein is CASSSGGASYNSPLHF.

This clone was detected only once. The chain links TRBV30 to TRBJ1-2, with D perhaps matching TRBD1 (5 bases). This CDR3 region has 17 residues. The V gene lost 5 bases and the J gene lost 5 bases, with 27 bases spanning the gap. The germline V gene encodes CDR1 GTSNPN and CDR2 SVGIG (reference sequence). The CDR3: CAWPTEKGTVKEYGYTF. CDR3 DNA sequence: TGTGCCTGGCCGACCGAAAAAGGGACCGTTAAGGAATATGGCTACACCTTC.

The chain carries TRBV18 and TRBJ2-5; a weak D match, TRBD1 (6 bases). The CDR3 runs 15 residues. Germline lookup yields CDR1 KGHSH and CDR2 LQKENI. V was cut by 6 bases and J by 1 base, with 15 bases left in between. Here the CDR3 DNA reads TGTGCCAGCTCGCTGACCCAGGGGAGCCAAGAGACCCAGTACTTC. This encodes CASSLTQGSQETQYF.

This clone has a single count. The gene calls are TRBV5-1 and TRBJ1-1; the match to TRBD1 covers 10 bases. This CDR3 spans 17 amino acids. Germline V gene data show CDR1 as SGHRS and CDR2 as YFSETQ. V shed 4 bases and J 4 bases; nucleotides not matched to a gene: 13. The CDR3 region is CASSLTRTGGMGTEAFF. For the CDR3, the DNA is TGCGCCAGCAGCCTGACCAGGACAGGGGGTATGGGCACTGAAGCTTTCTTT.

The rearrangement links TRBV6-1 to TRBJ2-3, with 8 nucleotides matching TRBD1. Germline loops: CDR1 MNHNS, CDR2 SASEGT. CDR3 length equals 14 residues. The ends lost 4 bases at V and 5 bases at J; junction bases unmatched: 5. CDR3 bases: TGTGCCAGCAGTGTCGGACAGGGTTTAGATACGCAGTATTTT. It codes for CASSVGQGLDTQYF.

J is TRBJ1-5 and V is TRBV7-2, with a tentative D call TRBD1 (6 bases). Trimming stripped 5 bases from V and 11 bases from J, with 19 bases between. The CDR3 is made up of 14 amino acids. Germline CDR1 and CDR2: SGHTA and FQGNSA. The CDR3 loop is CASSPRGRGRAQHF. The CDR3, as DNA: TGTGCCAGCAGCCCCAGGGGTCGGGGAAGGGCCCAGCATTTT.

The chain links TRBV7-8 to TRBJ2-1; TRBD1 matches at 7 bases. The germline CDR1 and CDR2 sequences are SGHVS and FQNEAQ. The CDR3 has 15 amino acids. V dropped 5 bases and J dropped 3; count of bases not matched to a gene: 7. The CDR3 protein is CASSARDRSYNEQFF. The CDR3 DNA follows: TGTGCCAGCAGCGCCCGGGACAGAAGCTACAATGAGCAGTTCTTC.

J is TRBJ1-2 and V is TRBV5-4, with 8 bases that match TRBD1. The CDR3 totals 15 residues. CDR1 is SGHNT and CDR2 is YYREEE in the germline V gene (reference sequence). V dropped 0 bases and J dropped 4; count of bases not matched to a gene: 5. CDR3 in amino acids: CASSLGGTGSYGYTF. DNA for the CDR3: TGTGCCAGCAGCTTGGGAGGGACAGGATCCTATGGCTACACCTTC.